This T cell receptor beta chain originates from a study of blood T cell repertoires in COVID-19. Study-level information: COVID-19 samples collected from the United States, Italy and Spain covered acute and convalescent phases.

With regard to this clone: Within the sample, other DNA sequences also encode this same CDR3.

Germline assignment: CDR1 MNHEY and CDR2 SVGAGI. The CDR3 extends over 15 amino acids. Trimming took 4 bases from V and 3 from J; bases not matched to a gene: 3. In the original processing: Amplifying reference gene primers gave estimates of nucleated cell counts. Profiled with immunoSEQ multiplex PCR; TCRdb holds only in-frame clones, not every one. V, J and clone size reflect that table, while D and trimming were determined from the DNA. The top ten hold 3.6% of the sample, which has under 350,000 clones, about 88% seen once. The chain uses TRBV6-5 and TRBJ2-3; 11 bases agree with TRBD2. The specimen sequenced was peripheral blood. This receptor was identified in a man in his late teens or twenties with active or convalescent COVID-19. The CDR3 DNA is TGTGCCAGCAGTTCTAGCGGGGGGAGGACAGATACGCAGTATTTT. Amino acid sequence: CASSSSGGRTDTQYF.